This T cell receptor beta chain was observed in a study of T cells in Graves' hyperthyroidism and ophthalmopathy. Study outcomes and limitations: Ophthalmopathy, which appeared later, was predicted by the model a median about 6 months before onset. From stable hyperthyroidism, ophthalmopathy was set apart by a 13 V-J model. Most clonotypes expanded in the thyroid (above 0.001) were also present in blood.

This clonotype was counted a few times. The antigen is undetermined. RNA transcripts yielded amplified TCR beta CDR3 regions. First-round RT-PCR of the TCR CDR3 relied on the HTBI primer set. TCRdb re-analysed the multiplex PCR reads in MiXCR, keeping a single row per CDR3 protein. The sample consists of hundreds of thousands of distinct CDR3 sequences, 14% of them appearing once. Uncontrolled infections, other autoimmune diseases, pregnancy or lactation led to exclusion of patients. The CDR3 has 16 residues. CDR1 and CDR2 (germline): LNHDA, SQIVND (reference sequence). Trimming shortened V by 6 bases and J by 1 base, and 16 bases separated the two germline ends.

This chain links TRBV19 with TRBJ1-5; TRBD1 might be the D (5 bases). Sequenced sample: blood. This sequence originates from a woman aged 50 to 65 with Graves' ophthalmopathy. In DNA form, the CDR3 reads TGTGCCAGTAGGGGTGGGGGGGTTGAGAGCAATCAGCCCCAGCATTTT. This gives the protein CASRGGGVESNQPQHF.